These 15 T cell receptor beta chains came from one sample sequenced in a study of post-analysis software for immune sequencing data. The study's findings and limits: About five TRBV segments occurring more often in patients than controls included TRBV5-6, TRBV5-1 and TRBV20-1.

Carried by the TCR beta cDNA libraries were unique molecular identifiers. MiXCR was run by TCRdb on the PCR reads, yielding one entry per CDR3 protein. This sample has roughly 430,000 distinct CDR3 sequences, with more than 30% found just once. These receptors lack a known antigen. Specimen: blood. The receptors originated from a girl aged 2-10 years with multiple sclerosis.

The V call is TRBV5-1, the J call TRBJ1-1; the D is unclear. The CDR3 runs 13 residues. V lost 0 bases and J 4 bases, leaving 7 bases between the germline ends. In germline, CDR1 is SGHRS, CDR2 YFSETQ. CDR3 sequence: CASSLEVTTEAFF. CDR3 nucleotides: TGCGCCAGCAGCTTGGAGGTGACCACTGAAGCTTTCTTT.

The chain recombines TRBV29-1 with TRBJ2-3, with 12 bases fitting TRBD2. CDR3 size: 19 residues. Germline values: CDR1 SQVTM, CDR2 ANQGSEA. The V gene end was trimmed by 5 bases and the J gene end by 0 bases; junction bases not matched to a gene: 15. Here the CDR3 reads CSVSRLAGVGTSSTDTQYF. The CDR3 region has the DNA TGCAGCGTTTCAAGACTAGCGGGAGTCGGGACCTCTAGCACAGATACGCAGTATTTT.

V gene TRBV4-2 combines with J gene TRBJ2-1; D is possibly TRBD2 (5 bases). Trimming left V 3 bases short and J 6 bases short, with 12 bases between. The germline V gene has CDR1 LGHNA and CDR2 YNFKEQ. The CDR3 totals 14 residues. The CDR3 bases are TGTGCCAGCAGCCATTTTGGACTCCTCAATGAGCAGTTCTTC. Amino acids: CASSHFGLLNEQFF.

The chain uses TRBV29-1 and TRBJ1-2; D call uncertain. CDR1 and CDR2 from the germline V gene are SQVTM and ANQGSEA. Trimming shortened V by 3 bases and J by 7 bases, and 15 bases separated the two germline ends. The CDR3 has 13 residues. CDR3 in amino acids: CSVDIGLRSGYTF. DNA of the CDR3: TGCAGCGTTGACATCGGGTTGCGGTCTGGCTACACCTTC.

This clonotype has only a few counts. CDR3 sequence: CSARPAAGVSEQFF. DNA for the CDR3: TGCAGTGCTAGACCAGCGGCGGGGGTGAGTGAGCAGTTCTTC. The chain carries TRBV20-1 and TRBJ2-1, with TRBD2 matching 7 bases. Germline V gene sequence: CDR1 DFQATT, CDR2 SNEGSKA (reference sequence). Trimming cost V 2 bases and J 9 bases; bases outside gene matches: 10. This CDR3 has 14 amino acids.

This clonotype was detected a few times. The CDR3 region is CASSLVWFGEHEQYF. The DNA for the CDR3 is TGCGCCAGCAGCTTGGTTTGGTTTGGGGAGCACGAGCAGTACTTC. The rearrangement uses TRBV5-1 and TRBJ2-7; TRBD2 might be the D (5 bases). The CDR3 runs 15 residues. Trimming removed 0 bases at V and 5 bases at J, with 15 bases between. CDR1 is SGHRS, CDR2 YFSETQ, per germline.

The chain links TRBV30 to TRBJ1-2; TRBD1 is a possible D gene (6 bases). Germline CDR1 and CDR2: GTSNPN and SVGIG (reference sequence). V shed 5 bases and J shed 11 bases, with 21 bases lying between them. The CDR3 has 13 amino acids. This CDR3 reads CAWVLPGQPLYTF. DNA for the CDR3: TGTGCCTGGGTCCTACCCGGACAGCCACTTTACACCTTC. The variable domain in full, completed from reference TRBV30 and TRBJ1-2, reads SQTIHQWPATLVQPVGSPLSLECTVEGTSNPNLYWYRQAAGRGLQLLFYSVGIGQISSEVPQNLSASRPQDRQFILSSKKLLLSDSGFYLCAWVLPGQPLYTFGSGTRLTVV.

This clonotype was seen a handful of times. This chain joins TRBV5-1 and TRBJ2-5, with 7 bases fitting TRBD1. CDR1 is SGHRS, CDR2 YFSETQ, per germline. The CDR3 sequence is 15 residues long. J was trimmed by 1 base and V by 1 base; bases with no gene match: 4. The CDR3 sequence: CASSLNRQGQETQYF. DNA of the CDR3: TGCGCCAGCAGCTTGAACCGACAGGGCCAAGAGACCCAGTACTTC.

This clonotype was counted a few times. The chain carries TRBV5-1 and TRBJ2-3; no reliable D call. CDR1 and CDR2 (germline): SGHRS, YFSETQ. The V gene lost 6 bases and the J gene lost 6 bases, with 17 bases spanning the gap. The CDR3 has 14 residues. DNA of the CDR3: TGCGCCAGCACCCGGTGGGTACGCGAGGATACGCAGTATTTT. This codes for CASTRWVREDTQYF.

The V call is TRBV29-1, the J call TRBJ2-4; 10 bases line up with TRBD1. Germline values: CDR1 SQVTM, CDR2 ANQGSEA. V gave up 2 bases and J gave up 8 bases; unmatched junction bases: 18. The CDR3 covers 18 residues. The CDR3 sequence: CSVEMASGDRGYGDIQYF. CDR3 bases: TGCAGCGTTGAAATGGCCTCAGGGGACAGGGGCTATGGAGACATTCAGTACTTC. Looking up the rest from reference TRBV29-1 and TRBJ2-4 gives the full variable domain: SAVISQKPSRDICQRGTSLTIQCQVDSQVTMMFWYRQQPGQSLTLIATANQGSEATYESGFVIDKFPISRPNLTFSTLTVSNMSPEDSSIYLCSVEMASGDRGYGDIQYFGAGTRLSVL.

The chain joins TRBV7-8 to TRBJ1-6; weak D call: TRBD1 (5 bases). The CDR3 loop spans 17 amino acids. With 4 bases removed from V and 9 bases from J, the gap between germline ends came to 22 bases. Germline V gene lookup returns CDR1 SGHVS and CDR2 FQNEAQ. CDR3 in DNA: TGTGCCAGCAGCTCCAAGGGGTCCGGGGTCGCGACTTCACCCCTCCACTTT. It specifies CASSSKGSGVATSPLHF.

The chain carries TRBV7-2 and TRBJ2-7; 7 nucleotides agree with TRBD2. This CDR3 has 15 residues. Germline loops: CDR1 SGHTA, CDR2 FQGNSA. The junction had 4 bases not matched to a gene; V was cut back by 0 bases and J by 2 bases. CDR3 in amino acids: CASSLALAVAYEQYF. CDR3 DNA: TGTGCCAGCAGCTTAGCCCTAGCGGTAGCCTACGAGCAGTACTTC.

V gene TRBV20-1 combines with J gene TRBJ2-2; 9 bases match TRBD1. CDR1 DFQATT and CDR2 SNEGSKA come from the germline V gene (reference sequence). Germline trimming cut 0 bases from V and 7 bases from J; bases unmatched to any gene: 6. The CDR3 totals 15 residues. The CDR3 sequence: CSARDTGGDDGELFF. For the CDR3, the DNA is TGCAGTGCTAGAGATACAGGGGGCGATGACGGGGAGCTGTTTTTT.

This chain joins TRBV27 and TRBJ2-3, with 10 bases aligning to TRBD1. The CDR3 has 19 residues. V shed 5 bases and J 2 bases; nucleotides not matched to a gene: 16. In germline, CDR1 is MNHEY, CDR2 SMNVEV (reference sequence). CDR3 in amino acids: CASSPSTGGVAGTTDTQYF. The CDR3 region has the DNA TGTGCCAGCAGTCCGTCGACAGGGGGCGTAGCGGGAACCACAGATACGCAGTATTTT.

This chain's CDR3 is CASSPQGRNEKLFF. CDR3 bases: TGTGCCAGCAGCCCCCAGGGAAGGAATGAAAAACTGTTTTTT. This sequence joins TRBV28 and TRBJ1-4, with a weak D call TRBD1 (5 bases). V shed 6 bases and J shed 5 bases, with 13 bases lying between them. The length of the CDR3 is 14 residues. Germline CDR1 reads MDHEN; CDR2 reads SYDVKM.